The clone carrying this T cell receptor beta chain counts as medium-sized (0.01 to 0.1%). Its antigen is still unknown. The data were obtained in a study of neurological immune-mediated disorders. Broader study findings: Grouping of repertoires by phylogeny put those of 18 of 34 multiple sclerosis patients into a single related-CDR3 cluster, a possible signature.

TCRdb reprocessed the 5' RACE reads with MiXCR, giving one entry per CDR3 protein. The table includes about 25,000 distinct CDR3 sequences, 3% to 3.5% detected once. The sample consisted of PBMCs. This clonotype originated in a young woman with multiple sclerosis.

The CDR3 is CASTLQGGQETQYF. The CDR3 DNA reads TGCGCCAGCACCCTGCAGGGGGGACAAGAGACCCAGTACTTC. The rearrangement links TRBV5-1 to TRBJ2-5; weak D call: TRBD1 (7 bases). The CDR3 runs to 14 residues. Trimming took 6 bases from V and 2 from J, leaving 14 bases between them. Per the germline V gene, CDR1 is SGHRS and CDR2 is YFSETQ.